This T cell receptor (beta chain) was identified in a study of blood T cell repertoires in COVID-19. Deletions cut 1 base from V and 5 bases from J, with 15 bases between. This CDR3 contains 15 residues. Germline loops: CDR1 SGHRS, CDR2 YFSETQ. Here immunoSEQ multiplex PCR was the method, and the copy in TCRdb shows in-frame clones only, minus some. The profile shows roughly 150,000 clones, about 83% of them singletons. In its sample, this clone was seen a few times. The rearrangement joins TRBV5-1 to TRBJ2-5, with D perhaps TRBD1 (6 bases). This sequence originates from a woman of 80 years or more with COVID-19, enrolled during active disease. The sequencing sample was made of peripheral blood. CDR3 residues: CASSLTGSGQETQYF. The CDR3 coding sequence is TGCGCCAGCAGCTTGACAGGCTCTGGACAGGAGACCCAGTACTTC.